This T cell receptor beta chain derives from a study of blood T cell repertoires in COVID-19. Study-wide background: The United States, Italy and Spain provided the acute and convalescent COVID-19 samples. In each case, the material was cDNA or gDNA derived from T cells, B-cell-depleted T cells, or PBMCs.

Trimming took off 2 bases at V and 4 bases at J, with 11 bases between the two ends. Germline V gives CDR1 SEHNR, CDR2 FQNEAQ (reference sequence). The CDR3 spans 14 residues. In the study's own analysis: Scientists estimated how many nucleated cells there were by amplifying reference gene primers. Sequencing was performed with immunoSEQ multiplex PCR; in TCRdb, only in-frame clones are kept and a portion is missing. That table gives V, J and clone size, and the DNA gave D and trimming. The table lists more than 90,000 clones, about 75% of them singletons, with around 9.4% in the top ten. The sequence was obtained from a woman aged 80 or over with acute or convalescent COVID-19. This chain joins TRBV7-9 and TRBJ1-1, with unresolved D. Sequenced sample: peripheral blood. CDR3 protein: CASSLSGRTTEAFF. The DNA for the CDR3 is TGTGCCAGCAGCTTAAGCGGCAGGACCACTGAAGCTTTCTTT.